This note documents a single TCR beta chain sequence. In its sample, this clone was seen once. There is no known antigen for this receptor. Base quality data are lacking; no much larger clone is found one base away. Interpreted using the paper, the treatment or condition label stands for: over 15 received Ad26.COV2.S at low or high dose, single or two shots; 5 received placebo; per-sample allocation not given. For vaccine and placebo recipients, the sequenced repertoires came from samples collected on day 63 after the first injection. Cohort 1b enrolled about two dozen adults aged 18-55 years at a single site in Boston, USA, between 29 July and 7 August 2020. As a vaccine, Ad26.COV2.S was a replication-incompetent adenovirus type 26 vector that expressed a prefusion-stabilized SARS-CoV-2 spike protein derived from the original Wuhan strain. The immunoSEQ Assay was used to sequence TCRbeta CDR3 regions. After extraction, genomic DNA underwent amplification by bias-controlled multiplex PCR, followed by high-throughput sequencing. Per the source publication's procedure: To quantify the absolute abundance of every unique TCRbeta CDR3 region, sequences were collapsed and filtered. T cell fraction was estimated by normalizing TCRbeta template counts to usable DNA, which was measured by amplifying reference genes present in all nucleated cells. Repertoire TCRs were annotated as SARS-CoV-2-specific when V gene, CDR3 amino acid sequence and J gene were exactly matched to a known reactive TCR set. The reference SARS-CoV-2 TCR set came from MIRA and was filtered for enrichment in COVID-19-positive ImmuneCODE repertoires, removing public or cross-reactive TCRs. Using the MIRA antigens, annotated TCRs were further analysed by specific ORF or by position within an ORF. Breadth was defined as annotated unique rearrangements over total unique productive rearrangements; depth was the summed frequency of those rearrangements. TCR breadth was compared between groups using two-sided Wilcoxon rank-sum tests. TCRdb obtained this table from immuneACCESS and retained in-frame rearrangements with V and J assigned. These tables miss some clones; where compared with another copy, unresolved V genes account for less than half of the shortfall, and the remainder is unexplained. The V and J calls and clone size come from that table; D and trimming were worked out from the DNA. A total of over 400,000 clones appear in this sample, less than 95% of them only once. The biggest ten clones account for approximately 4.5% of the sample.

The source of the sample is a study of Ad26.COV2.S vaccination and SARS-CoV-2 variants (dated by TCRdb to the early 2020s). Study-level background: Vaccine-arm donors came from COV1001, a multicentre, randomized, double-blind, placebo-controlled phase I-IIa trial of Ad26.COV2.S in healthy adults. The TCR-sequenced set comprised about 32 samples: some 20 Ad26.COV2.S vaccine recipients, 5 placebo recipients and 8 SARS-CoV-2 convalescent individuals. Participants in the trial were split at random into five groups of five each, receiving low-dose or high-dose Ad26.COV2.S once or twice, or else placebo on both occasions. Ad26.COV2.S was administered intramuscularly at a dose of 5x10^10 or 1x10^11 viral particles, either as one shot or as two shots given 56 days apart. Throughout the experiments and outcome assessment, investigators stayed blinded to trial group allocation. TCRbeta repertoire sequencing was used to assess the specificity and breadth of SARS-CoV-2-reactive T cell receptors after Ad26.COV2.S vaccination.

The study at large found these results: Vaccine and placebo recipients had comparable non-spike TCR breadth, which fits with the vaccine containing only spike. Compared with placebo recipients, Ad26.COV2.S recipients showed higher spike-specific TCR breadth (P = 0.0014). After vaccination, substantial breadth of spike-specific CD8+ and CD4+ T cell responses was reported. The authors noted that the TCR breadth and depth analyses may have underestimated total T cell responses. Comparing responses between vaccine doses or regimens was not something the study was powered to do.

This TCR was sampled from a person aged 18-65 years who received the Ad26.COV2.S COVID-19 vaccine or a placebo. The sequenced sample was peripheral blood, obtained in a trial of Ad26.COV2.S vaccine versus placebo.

The DNA reads TGTGCCAGCAGCCCCTCTGACAGGGGCGACACTGAAGCTTTCTTT. Translation gives CASSPSDRGDTEAFF. Recombination connected TRBV9 to TRBJ1-1; 8 bases in the middle match TRBD1. The CDR3 contains 15 residues, cysteine and phenylalanine counted. Kept here is only the CDR3 DNA, which spans 45 bases and is read in frame from base 1. CDR1 and CDR2 were assigned from the germline V gene as SGDLS and YYNGEE. Relative to germline, V is missing 4 bases and J is missing 3 bases, with 8 bases of the junction outside any gene match.